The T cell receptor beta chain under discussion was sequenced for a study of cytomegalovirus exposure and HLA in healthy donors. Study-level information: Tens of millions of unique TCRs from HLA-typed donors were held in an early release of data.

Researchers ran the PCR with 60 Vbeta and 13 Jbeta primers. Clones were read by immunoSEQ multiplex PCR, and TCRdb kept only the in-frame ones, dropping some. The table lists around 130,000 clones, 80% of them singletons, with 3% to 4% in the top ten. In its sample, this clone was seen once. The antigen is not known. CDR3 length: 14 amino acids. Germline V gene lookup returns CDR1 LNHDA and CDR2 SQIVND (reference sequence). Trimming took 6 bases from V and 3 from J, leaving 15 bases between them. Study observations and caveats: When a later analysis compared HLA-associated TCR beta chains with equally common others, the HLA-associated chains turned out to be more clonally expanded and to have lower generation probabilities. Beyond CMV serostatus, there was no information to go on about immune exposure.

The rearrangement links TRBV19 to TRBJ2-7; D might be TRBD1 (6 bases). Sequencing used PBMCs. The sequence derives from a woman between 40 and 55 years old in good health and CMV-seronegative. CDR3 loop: CASRLSGANYEQYF. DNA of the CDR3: TGTGCCAGTAGGCTATCAGGGGCAAACTACGAGCAGTACTTC. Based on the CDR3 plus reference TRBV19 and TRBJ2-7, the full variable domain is DGGITQSPKYLFRKEGQNVTLSCEQNLNHDAMYWYRQDPGQGLRLIYYSQIVNDFQKGDIAEGYSVSREKKESFPLTVTSAQKNPTAFYLCASRLSGANYEQYFGPGTRLTVT.